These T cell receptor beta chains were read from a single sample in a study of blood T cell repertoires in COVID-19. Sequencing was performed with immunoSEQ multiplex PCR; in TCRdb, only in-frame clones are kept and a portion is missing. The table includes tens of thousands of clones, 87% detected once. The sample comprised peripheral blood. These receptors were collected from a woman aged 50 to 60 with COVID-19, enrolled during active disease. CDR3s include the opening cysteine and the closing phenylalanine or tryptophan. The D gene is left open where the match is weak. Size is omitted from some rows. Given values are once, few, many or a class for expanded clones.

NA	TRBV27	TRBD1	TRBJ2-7	TGTGCCAGCAGGAGGGACAGGGGTAACTACGAGCAGTACTTC	CASRRDRGNYEQYF
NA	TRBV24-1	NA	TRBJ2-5	TGTGCCACCAGTGCCACCGATAGCGCTCAAGAGACCCAGTACTTC	CATSATDSAQETQYF
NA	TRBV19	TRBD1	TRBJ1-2	TGTGCCAGTAGGAGGGACAGGGGAACTGGCTACACCTTC	CASRRDRGTGYTF
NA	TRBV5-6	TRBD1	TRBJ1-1	TGTGCCAGCAGCCTACCGGACAGGGAAGCTTTCTTT	CASSLPDREAFF
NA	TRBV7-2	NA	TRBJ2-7	TGTGCCAGCAGCCCCAGCAGCGCGGGGGAGCAGTACTTC	CASSPSSAGEQYF
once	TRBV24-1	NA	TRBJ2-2	TGTGCCACGAGGGCGGGACCGAACACCGGGGAGCTGTTTTTT	CATRAGPNTGELFF
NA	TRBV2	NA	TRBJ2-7	TGTGCCAGCAGTGTCGGCTACGAGCAGTACTTC	CASSVGYEQYF
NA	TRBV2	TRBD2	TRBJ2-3	TGTGCCAGCTCATACAGCGGGACTCCTAGCACAGATACGCAGTATTTT	CASSYSGTPSTDTQYF
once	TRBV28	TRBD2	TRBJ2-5	TGTGCCAGCAGTCCTCGGGTTAGCGGGAAACAAGAGACCCAGTACTTC	CASSPRVSGKQETQYF
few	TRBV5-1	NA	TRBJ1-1	TGCGCCAGCAGCCCTGGACACCTCATGAACACTGAAGCTTTCTTT	CASSPGHLMNTEAFF
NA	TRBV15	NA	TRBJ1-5	TGTGCCACCAGCATGCGGGACTCCCAACACTATAGCAATCAGCCCCAGCATTTT	CATSMRDSQHYSNQPQHF
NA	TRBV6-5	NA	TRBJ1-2	TGTGCCACCGCGACACCCTATGGCTACACCTTC	CATATPYGYTF
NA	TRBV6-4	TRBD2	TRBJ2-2	TGTGCCAGCACCGCGCTAGCGGGAGTGGGCGGGGAGCTGTTTTTT	CASTALAGVGGELFF
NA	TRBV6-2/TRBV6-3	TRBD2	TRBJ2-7	TGTGCCAGCAGTTATCCGGGACTAGCGGGCGCCTTCGAGCAGTACTTC	CASSYPGLAGAFEQYF
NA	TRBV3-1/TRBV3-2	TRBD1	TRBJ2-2	TGTGCCAGCAGCCCGCGGGGACCGGGACAGGGTAACGGGGAGCTGTTTTTT	CASSPRGPGQGNGELFF
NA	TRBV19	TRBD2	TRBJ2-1	TGTGCCAGTAGTTTGGGACTAGCTTCCAATGAGCAGTTCTTC	CASSLGLASNEQFF
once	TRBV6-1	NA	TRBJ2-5	TGTGCCAGCAGTGAATCAGGACAAGAGACCCAGTACTTC	CASSESGQETQYF
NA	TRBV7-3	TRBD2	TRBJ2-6	TGTGCCAGCAGCTTGACCGGGACTAGCGAAAGCTCTGGGGCCAACGTCCTGACTTTC	CASSLTGTSESSGANVLTF
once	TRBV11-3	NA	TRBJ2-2	TGTGCCAGCAGCTTAGATCCCCGGAGCGGGGAGCTGTTTTTT	CASSLDPRSGELFF
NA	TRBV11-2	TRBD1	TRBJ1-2	TGTGCCAGCAGCTCTATCCGGGACAGGGGGCGCAGGAACTATGGCTACACCTTC	CASSSIRDRGRRNYGYTF
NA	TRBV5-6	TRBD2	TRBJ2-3	TGTGCCAGCAGCTCGACTAGCGGGAGAGATACGCAGTATTTT	CASSSTSGRDTQYF
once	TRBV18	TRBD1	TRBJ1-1	TGTGCCAGCTCAATAAGGACAGGGGCGGATGAAGCTTTCTTT	CASSIRTGADEAFF
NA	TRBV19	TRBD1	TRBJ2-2	TGTGCCAGTAGTGGACAGGACACCGGGGAGCTGTTTTTT	CASSGQDTGELFF
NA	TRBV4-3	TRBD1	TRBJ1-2	TGCGCCAGCAGCCAAGGACAGGGACGGGATGGCTACACCTTC	CASSQGQGRDGYTF
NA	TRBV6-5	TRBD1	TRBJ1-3	TGTGCCATCCGAAGGACAGGAGTAATACGGGGCACCATATATTTT	CAIRRTGVIRGTIYF
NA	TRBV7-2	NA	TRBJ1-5	TGTGCCAGCAGCTTAGCCCTTGGCAGAATAAATCAGCCCCAGCATTTT	CASSLALGRINQPQHF
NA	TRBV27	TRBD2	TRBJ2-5	TGTGCCAGCAGTCATGGACTAGCGGGAGGATTGCAAGAGACCCAGTACTTC	CASSHGLAGGLQETQYF
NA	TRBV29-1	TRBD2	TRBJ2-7	TGCAGCGTTGATTTCCTAGCGGGAGGTTCCTACGAGCAGTACTTC	CSVDFLAGGSYEQYF
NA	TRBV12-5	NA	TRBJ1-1	TGTGCTAGTGGTAAACCCGGACTGTCCCCCGAAGCTTTCTTT	CASGKPGLSPEAFF
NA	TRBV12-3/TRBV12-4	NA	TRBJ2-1	TGTGCCAGCACCAGCGAGTACAATGAGCAGTTCTTC	CASTSEYNEQFF
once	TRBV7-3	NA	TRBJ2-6	TGTGCCAGCAGCTTAAGGGGGCCGCCTGGGGCCAACGTCCTGACTTTC	CASSLRGPPGANVLTF
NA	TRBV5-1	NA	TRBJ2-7	TGCGCCAGCCAACTTCTCACGGGCCAGGGGGAGCAGTACTTC	CASQLLTGQGEQYF
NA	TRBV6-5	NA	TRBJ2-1	TGTGCCAGCAGGGAGACTACGCAGTTCTTC	CASRETTQFF
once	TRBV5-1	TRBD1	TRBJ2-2	TGCGCCAGCAGCTCGACAGGGTCTCCCGGGGAGCTGTTTTTT	CASSSTGSPGELFF
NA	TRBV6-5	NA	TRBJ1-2	TGTGCCAGCAGGCGGGGCCAGTTCTATGGCTACACCTTC	CASRRGQFYGYTF
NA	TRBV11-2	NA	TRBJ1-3	TGTGCCAGCAGCTTAGAGAGGGGGACTAATACCATATATTTT	CASSLERGTNTIYF
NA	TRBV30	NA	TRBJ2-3	TGTGCCTGGAGGCCTACGGTGGCAGATACGCAGTATTTT	CAWRPTVADTQYF
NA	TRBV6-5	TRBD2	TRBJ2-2	TGTGCCACCCGGGGACTAGCGGGACCCACCGGGGAGCTGTTTTTT	CATRGLAGPTGELFF
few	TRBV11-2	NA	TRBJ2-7	TGTGCCAGCAGCTTAGAGGCGGCTCGCGAGCAGTACTTC	CASSLEAAREQYF
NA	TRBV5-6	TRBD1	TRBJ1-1	TGTGCCAGCAGCCCCTCCGGGACAGAGACTGAAGCTTTCTTT	CASSPSGTETEAFF
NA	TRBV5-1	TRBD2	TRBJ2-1	TGCGCCAGCAGCGTACTTGGCAGGACTAGCTCCTACAATGAGCAGTTCTTC	CASSVLGRTSSYNEQFF
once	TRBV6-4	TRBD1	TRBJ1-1	TGTGCCAGCAGTGTGGAGGGGGCGCCCAACACTGAAGCTTTCTTT	CASSVEGAPNTEAFF
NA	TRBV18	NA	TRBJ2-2	TGTGCCAGCTCACCAGGCAGGCAGAGCACCGGGGAGCTGTTTTTT	CASSPGRQSTGELFF